This T cell receptor (beta chain) was found in a study of blood T cell repertoires in COVID-19. Assay used: immunoSEQ multiplex PCR; TCRdb lists only in-frame clones, some missing. Of some 200,000 clones in the sample, almost 85% were seen once. Sequencing was carried out using peripheral blood. The sequence was obtained from a woman between 40 and 50 years old with acute or convalescent COVID-19.

The CDR3 is CASSPRQGQQPQHF. CDR3 bases: TGTGCCAGCAGCCCACGACAGGGCCAACAGCCCCAGCATTTT. The V and J genes are TRBV7-2 and TRBJ1-5; 7 positions match TRBD1. The CDR3 spans 14 residues. Germline V gives CDR1 SGHTA, CDR2 FQGNSA. With V trimmed by 5 bases and J by 7 bases, 8 bases remained unmatched.